This TCR beta chain was sequenced in a study of blood T cell repertoires in COVID-19. The study recruited people aged about 18 to 90 years across roughly 23 US areas. Sequenced by immunoSEQ multiplex PCR; TCRdb stores in-frame clones only, minus some. The sample holds about 200,000 clones, approximately 83% seen once. The CDR3 is 21 residues long. V lost 0 bases, J lost 6 bases, and 20 bases stayed unmatched. The specimen was PBMCs or T cells enriched from blood (not recorded which). This chain connects TRBV23-1 to TRBJ2-2; 9 bases fit TRBD2. TRBV23-1 is identified as an open reading frame with a role that is uncertain. The TCR was taken from a woman in her thirties or forties with acute COVID-19. CDR3 DNA sequence: TGCGCCAGCAGTCAATCCAGGCAGTTCAACTTCTCCAGCGGGAGGTCCGGGGAGCTGTTTTTT. This encodes CASSQSRQFNFSSGRSGELFF.